The rows below give T cell receptor beta chains drawn from one sample of a study of T cell responses to AZD1222 COVID-19 vaccine. The data were produced by immunoSEQ multiplex PCR, yet TCRdb's version contains in-frame clones alone and is incomplete. The data show 250,000 or so clones, more than 80% seen once. The specimen was peripheral blood, collected on day 0 of AZD1222 vaccination. These receptor sequences come from an adult in good health. CDR3s include the opening cysteine and the closing phenylalanine or tryptophan. A D gene is named only where the DNA matches it firmly. Clone size is given for some rows only: seen once, a few or many times, or a class if the clone is expanded.

D	length	size	V	J	CDR3	DNA
TRBD2	15	.	TRBV5-4	TRBJ2-3	CASSTGLASTDTQYF	TGTGCCAGCAGCACAGGACTAGCCTCCACAGATACGCAGTATTTT
.	12	.	TRBV10-3	TRBJ1-3	CAIREGGNTIYF	TGTGCCATCAGGGAGGGGGGAAACACCATATATTTT
.	12	.	TRBV29-1	TRBJ1-2	CSVRRGGGGYTF	TGCAGCGTTCGTAGGGGGGGAGGTGGCTACACCTTC
.	11	.	TRBV3-1/TRBV3-2	TRBJ2-7	CASSQAYEQYF	TGTGCCAGCAGCCAAGCTTACGAGCAGTACTTC
.	13	.	TRBV14	TRBJ1-2	CASSPMDPGGYTF	TGTGCCAGCAGCCCCATGGACCCGGGTGGCTACACCTTC
.	14	.	TRBV3-1/TRBV3-2	TRBJ2-7	CASSQVTGSYEQYF	TGTGCCAGCAGCCAAGTAACCGGATCCTACGAGCAGTACTTC
TRBD2	15	.	TRBV3-1/TRBV3-2	TRBJ2-7	CASSAGTSGEAGEYF	TGTGCCAGCAGCGCTGGGACTAGCGGGGAGGCGGGGGAGTACTTC
TRBD2	15	.	TRBV5-1	TRBJ2-1	CASSGLGGGHNEQFF	TGCGCCAGTAGCGGGTTGGGCGGGGGGCACAATGAGCAGTTCTTC
.	14	.	TRBV30	TRBJ1-1	CAWLASIMNTEAFF	TGTGCCTGGTTAGCCAGTATTATGAACACTGAAGCTTTCTTT
.	14	.	TRBV19	TRBJ2-2	CASKVGVGAGELFF	TGTGCCAGTAAAGTCGGGGTTGGGGCCGGGGAGCTGTTTTTT
.	12	.	TRBV6-2/TRBV6-3	TRBJ2-7	CASSPDTVEQYF	TGTGCCAGCAGCCCGGACACTGTAGAGCAGTACTTC
TRBD1	14	.	TRBV5-1	TRBJ1-2	CASSLEGALDGYTF	TGCGCCAGCAGCTTAGAGGGGGCGCTTGATGGCTACACCTTC
.	15	.	TRBV2	TRBJ1-4	CASSGVSGANEKLFF	TGTGCCAGCAGTGGGGTCTCAGGGGCTAATGAAAAACTGTTTTTT
.	14	once	TRBV6-5	TRBJ1-1	CASKMGALSTEAFF	TGTGCCAGCAAAATGGGGGCACTAAGCACTGAAGCTTTCTTT
TRBD1	16	once	TRBV3-1/TRBV3-2	TRBJ1-2	CASSHGTGISNYGYTF	TGTGCCAGCAGCCACGGGACAGGGATATCTAACTATGGCTACACCTTC
.	14	.	TRBV9	TRBJ1-1	CASSPRGGNTEAFF	TGTGCCAGCAGCCCCCGGGGGGGGAACACTGAAGCTTTCTTT
.	10	once	TRBV11-3	TRBJ1-1	CASSSVGAFF	TGTGCCAGCAGCTCGGTAGGAGCTTTCTTT
.	8	.	TRBV20-1	TRBJ2-7	CSDDVGNF	TGCAGTGATGACGTCGGGAACTTC
TRBD1	15	.	TRBV19	TRBJ2-7	CASRKGADSSYEQYF	TGTGCCAGTAGAAAGGGGGCGGACAGCTCCTACGAGCAGTACTTC
TRBD2	14	.	TRBV10-3	TRBJ2-3	CAIRERERTDTQYF	TGTGCCATCAGGGAGCGGGAGCGCACAGATACGCAGTATTTT
.	15	.	TRBV5-1	TRBJ1-2	CASSLRTDNSLGYTF	TGCGCCAGCAGCCTGCGGACAGATAATTCCCTTGGCTACACCTTC
TRBD1	17	.	TRBV7-9	TRBJ2-6	CANPATGNGAGANVLTF	TGTGCCAACCCGGCGACAGGGAATGGGGCTGGGGCCAACGTCCTGACTTTC
.	15	.	TRBV9	TRBJ2-3	CASSVVGDNSDTQYF	TGTGCCAGCAGCGTAGTTGGGGACAACTCAGATACGCAGTATTTT
.	13	.	TRBV2	TRBJ2-7	CASRDGVTYEQYF	TGTGCCAGCCGAGACGGCGTAACCTACGAGCAGTACTTC
.	15	few	TRBV27	TRBJ1-2	CASSLGRGGLYGYTF	TGTGCCAGCAGTCTTGGAAGAGGGGGGCTATACGGCTACACCTTC
TRBD1	14	.	TRBV7-3	TRBJ1-6	CANLTGLVNSPLHF	TGTGCCAACCTGACAGGGTTGGTCAATTCACCCCTCCACTTT
.	13	.	TRBV5-1	TRBJ2-3	CASGGDNTDTQYF	TGCGCCAGCGGGGGGGACAACACAGATACGCAGTATTTT
.	14	.	TRBV28	TRBJ1-6	CASSWRQSNSPLHF	TGTGCCAGCAGTTGGAGACAGAGCAATTCACCCCTCCACTTT
.	15	.	TRBV5-1	TRBJ1-1	CASSITGMGDTEAFF	TGCGCCAGCAGCATTACAGGGATGGGTGACACTGAAGCTTTCTTT
.	14	once	TRBV5-1	TRBJ2-2	CASSLAPGPGELFF	TGCGCCAGCAGCTTGGCCCCGGGGCCCGGGGAGCTGTTTTTT
TRBD2	16	.	TRBV2	TRBJ2-5	CASSRTRTSGVETQYF	TGTGCCAGCAGTCGAACCCGTACTAGCGGGGTAGAGACCCAGTACTTC
TRBD1	16	.	TRBV23-1	TRBJ1-4	CASSLNRGGVNEKLFF	TGCGCCAGCAGTCTAAACAGGGGGGGAGTAAATGAAAAACTGTTTTTT
.	14	once	TRBV19	TRBJ1-5	CASSFLGGGQPQHF	TGTGCCAGTAGCTTCCTCGGGGGGGGACAGCCCCAGCATTTT
.	14	.	TRBV5-1	TRBJ1-4	CASSLRSQDEKLFF	TGCGCCAGCAGCTTGAGGTCTCAGGATGAAAAACTGTTTTTT
TRBD2	16	.	TRBV5-5	TRBJ2-2	CASSPWGREGTGELFF	TGTGCCAGCAGCCCCTGGGGGCGGGAGGGTACCGGGGAGCTGTTTTTT
.	13	.	TRBV28	TRBJ2-6	CASKESGANVLTF	TGTGCCAGCAAGGAGTCTGGGGCCAACGTCCTGACTTTC
.	12	.	TRBV28	TRBJ2-7	CASRRSRLEQYF	TGTGCCAGCAGGAGGAGTCGCCTCGAGCAGTACTTC